The source of this TCR beta chain is a study of T cell responses to AZD1222 COVID-19 vaccine. The CDR3 consists of 13 residues. Per germline, CDR1 SGHNT and CDR2 YYREEE (reference sequence). V lost 4 bases to trimming and J lost 3 bases; unmatched junction nucleotides: 3. Using immunoSEQ multiplex PCR, the repertoire was profiled, and TCRdb retains in-frame clones only, with some absent. This table has some 100,000 clones, around nine tenths appearing once. The chain links TRBV5-4 to TRBJ1-2, with 7 bases identical to TRBD1. The receptor's source is an adult in good health. Sequences were derived from peripheral blood, sampled on day 0 of AZD1222 vaccination. This CDR3 is CASSRDRDYGYTF. In nucleotides, the CDR3 is TGTGCCAGCAGCCGGGACAGAGACTATGGCTACACCTTC.